These T cell receptor beta chains were read from a single sample in a study of regulatory T cells in long-lasting Graves disease. MiXCR, applied by TCRdb to the multiplex PCR reads, yields one record per CDR3 protein. The sample records some 450,000 distinct CDR3 sequences, around 17% being singletons. The sample was also linked to a second study, of T cells in Graves' hyperthyroidism and ophthalmopathy.

The sequencing here drew on peripheral blood mononuclear cells (PBMCs), taken at new diagnosis, from a patient treated with antithyroid drugs. The receptors were sampled from a woman aged 25 to 39 with Graves disease. Both conserved end residues are part of each CDR3. Each record gives: clone size, J gene, CDR3 length, D gene, V gene, CDR3 protein, CDR3 DNA. The D gene is left open where the match is weak. A row's size may be missing; if present it is once, few, many or a size class.

>few|TRBJ2-4|14|TRBD2|TRBV7-9
CASMGGDGKNIQYF
TGTGCCAGCATGGGGGGGGACGGCAAAAACATTCAGTACTTC
>.|TRBJ2-5|16|TRBD2|TRBV7-9
CASSSRTSGRGETQYF
TGTGCCAGCAGCTCACGGACTAGCGGGAGGGGAGAGACCCAGTACTTC
>.|TRBJ2-7|13|.|TRBV4-2
CASSQGGLGEQYF
TGTGCCAGCAGCCAAGGGGGACTCGGTGAGCAGTACTTC
>.|TRBJ2-7|16|TRBD2|TRBV29-1
CSVSGLSGGPVYEQYF
TGCAGCGTTTCGGGGTTGTCGGGGGGGCCGGTCTACGAGCAGTACTTC
>many|TRBJ2-1|12|.|TRBV12-3/TRBV12-4
CASSLAGNEQFF
TGTGCCAGCAGTTTAGCGGGGAATGAGCAGTTCTTC
>many|TRBJ2-5|16|.|TRBV3-1
CASSQVGGQGQETQYF
TGTGCCAGCAGCCAAGTAGGCGGTCAGGGACAAGAGACCCAGTACTTC
>many|TRBJ2-1|19|TRBD2|TRBV5-1
CASSYPGTSGKLGSYEQFF
TGCGCCAGCAGCTACCCCGGGACTAGCGGGAAATTGGGTAGTTATGAGCAGTTCTTC
>few|TRBJ2-7|15|.|TRBV7-2
CASSLEARAGYEQYF
TGTGCCAGCAGCTTAGAGGCCCGGGCGGGCTACGAGCAGTACTTC
>.|TRBJ1-1|14|.|TRBV28
CASSPLLGNTEAFF
TGTGCCAGCAGTCCCCTCCTAGGGAACACTGAAGCTTTCTTT
>.|TRBJ2-7|12|.|TRBV7-9
CASSFESYEQYF
TGTGCCAGCAGTTTTGAAAGCTACGAGCAGTACTTC
>many|TRBJ2-7|17|TRBD1|TRBV28
CASSIGTAASRSYEQYF
TGTGCCAGCAGCATCGGGACAGCGGCATCACGGTCCTACGAGCAGTACTTC
>many|TRBJ2-1|14|TRBD2|TRBV6-1
CASRGTSGDNEQFF
TGTGCCAGCCGCGGGACTAGCGGGGACAATGAGCAGTTCTTC
>few|TRBJ2-7|16|TRBD1|TRBV20-1
CSARDARTGGRSEQYF
TGCAGTGCTAGAGACGCCCGGACAGGGGGCCGTTCCGAGCAGTACTTC
>many|TRBJ1-4|14|.|TRBV30
CAWSVTGMAEKLFF
TGTGCCTGGAGTGTTACAGGGATGGCTGAAAAACTGTTTTTT
>few|TRBJ1-5|15|.|TRBV4-3
CASSQGRGANQPQHF
TGCGCCAGCAGCCAAGGGAGGGGGGCCAATCAGCCCCAGCATTTT
>many|TRBJ2-2|15|TRBD1|TRBV28
CASNFQGAYAGELFF
TGTGCCAGCAACTTTCAGGGGGCTTACGCCGGGGAGCTGTTTTTT
>many|TRBJ1-1|15|.|TRBV12-3/TRBV12-4
CASNTLATRDTEAFF
TGTGCCAGCAACACCCTCGCTACCCGGGACACTGAAGCTTTCTTT
>few|TRBJ1-3|11|.|TRBV9
CASSARDTIYF
TGTGCCAGCAGCGCTCGGGACACCATATATTTT
>many|TRBJ2-7|20|TRBD2|TRBV7-9
CASSSSPGTSGRTNPVEQYF
TGTGCCAGCAGCTCAAGCCCCGGGACTAGCGGGAGGACAAATCCAGTCGAGCAGTACTTC
>many|TRBJ2-7|13|.|TRBV20-1
CSARGTLSYKQYF
TGCAGTGCTAGGGGGACCCTCTCCTACAAGCAGTACTTC
>many|TRBJ2-1|17|.|TRBV27
CASSLSKGAGAYNEQFF
TGTGCCAGCAGTTTATCGAAGGGAGCGGGCGCCTACAATGAGCAGTTCTTC
>few|TRBJ2-7|16|.|TRBV7-9
CASSLVGRRGTYEQYF
TGTGCCAGCAGCTTAGTAGGCAGAAGAGGAACCTACGAGCAGTACTTC
>many|TRBJ2-7|11|.|TRBV20-1
CSASREAEQYF
TGCAGTGCTTCAAGGGAGGCAGAGCAGTACTTC
>few|TRBJ1-2|16|.|TRBV2
CASSPSGDGGIGGYTF
TGTGCCAGCAGCCCCAGTGGTGACGGTGGAATAGGTGGCTACACCTTC
>many|TRBJ2-5|15|.|TRBV7-9
CASSLRRESAETQYF
TGTGCCAGCAGTCTTAGACGGGAGTCGGCAGAGACCCAGTACTTC
>few|TRBJ1-1|13|TRBD1|TRBV5-1
CASSSDRGSLTFF
TGCGCCAGCAGCTCGGACAGGGGGTCGTTAACTTTCTTT
>.|TRBJ2-2|15|.|TRBV28
CASLGGAPDTGELFF
TGTGCCAGCCTGGGGGGGGCCCCCGACACCGGGGAGCTGTTTTTT
>many|TRBJ1-4|17|.|TRBV28
CASSLLRLGATNEKLFF
TGTGCCAGCAGTTTATTAAGGTTGGGGGCAACTAATGAAAAACTGTTTTTT
>many|TRBJ1-1|15|TRBD1|TRBV5-1
CASSPVGDRNTEAFF
TGCGCCAGCAGCCCGGTGGGGGACAGGAACACTGAAGCTTTCTTT
>.|TRBJ2-1|15|TRBD2|TRBV10-3
CAINNLAGAVNEQFF
TGTGCCATCAATAATCTAGCGGGAGCCGTCAATGAGCAGTTCTTC
>many|TRBJ2-3|18|.|TRBV4-1
CASSQDLRALAPSGTQYF
TGCGCCAGCAGCCAAGATCTGAGGGCACTAGCCCCCAGCGGTACGCAGTATTTT
>many|TRBJ2-7|14|TRBD1|TRBV2
CASSPGDRVGEQYF
TGTGCCAGCAGCCCGGGGGACAGGGTGGGGGAGCAGTACTTC
>many|TRBJ2-1|12|.|TRBV5-1
CASSLASNEQFF
TGCGCCAGCAGCTTGGCTAGCAATGAGCAGTTCTTC
>.|TRBJ2-7|15|TRBD2|TRBV9
CASSVGLAGVHEQYF
TGTGCCAGCAGCGTAGGCCTAGCGGGAGTTCACGAGCAGTACTTC
>.|TRBJ1-3|15|TRBD1|TRBV4-1
CASSPRTGSGNTIYF
TGCGCCAGCAGCCCCAGGACAGGGTCTGGAAACACCATATATTTT
>many|TRBJ2-1|12|.|TRBV7-9
CASSLNLNEQFF
TGTGCCAGCAGCTTAAATCTCAATGAGCAGTTCTTC
>.|TRBJ2-1|14|TRBD2|TRBV12-3/TRBV12-4
CASSVLAGVIEQFF
TGTGCCAGCAGTGTACTAGCGGGAGTTATTGAGCAGTTCTTC
>few|TRBJ2-4|21|TRBD2|TRBV7-9
CASSPPIRGRSWRLAKNIQYF
TGTGCCAGCAGCCCCCCCATTCGCGGGAGATCGTGGCGACTAGCCAAAAACATTCAGTACTTC
>many|TRBJ2-1|13|.|TRBV14
CASSQVGHNEQFF
TGTGCCAGCAGCCAAGTCGGTCACAATGAGCAGTTCTTC
>many|TRBJ2-1|16|TRBD2|TRBV7-2
CASSLARASGKNEQFF
TGTGCCAGCAGCTTAGCACGGGCTAGCGGGAAGAATGAGCAGTTCTTC
>many|TRBJ2-1|15|.|TRBV14
CASSQGGTVYNEQFF
TGTGCCAGCAGCCAAGGGGGGACGGTATACAATGAGCAGTTCTTC
>many|TRBJ2-1|14|TRBD2|TRBV29-1
CSFYTSGSLDEQFF
TGCAGCTTCTACACTAGCGGGAGTTTGGATGAGCAGTTCTTC